This is a list of T cell receptor beta chains from one sample in a study of blood T cells in healthy people across ages. Each CDR3 protein gets one entry after TCRdb re-called the 5' RACE reads with MiXCR. This repertoire shows 1.5 million to 2 million distinct CDR3 sequences, around 48% found once; its top ten account for approximately 2.1%. Sequencing was carried out using blood. All receptors derive from a woman in her 40s in good health. CDR3s include the opening cysteine and the closing phenylalanine or tryptophan. Each record gives: V gene, clone size, J gene, D gene, CDR3 protein, CDR3 DNA. The D gene is left open where the match is weak. Not all rows give a size; the values are once, few, many and, for expanded clones, a class.

V: TRBV7-2
size: -
J: TRBJ2-5
D: -
CDR3: CASSLDVGSDEQYF
DNA: TGTGCCAGCAGCTTAGACGTGGGGTCGGATGAGCAGTACTTC

V: TRBV20-1
size: -
J: TRBJ2-3
D: -
CDR3: CSAPDRALRGALEDTQYF
DNA: TGCAGTGCACCCGACAGGGCACTACGGGGGGCCCTTGAGGATACGCAGTATTTT

V: TRBV13
size: -
J: TRBJ2-7
D: -
CDR3: CASSPWVGQGISYEQYF
DNA: TGTGCCAGCAGCCCCTGGGTAGGGCAGGGGATCTCTTACGAGCAGTACTTC

V: TRBV7-2
size: -
J: TRBJ2-7
D: TRBD1
CDR3: CASSFLLKGASPDEQYF
DNA: TGTGCCAGCAGCTTCCTTTTAAAGGGGGCAAGTCCAGACGAGCAGTACTTC

V: TRBV20-1
size: -
J: TRBJ2-1
D: -
CDR3: CSYPGTAGNEQFF
DNA: TGCAGTTACCCCGGGACCGCCGGAAATGAGCAGTTCTTC

V: TRBV6-2/TRBV6-3
size: -
J: TRBJ2-7
D: TRBD1
CDR3: CASSAPVTGFHEQYF
DNA: TGTGCCAGCAGCGCCCCCGTGACAGGGTTTCACGAGCAGTACTTC

V: TRBV20-1
size: -
J: TRBJ2-7
D: -
CDR3: CSALTRGSTYEQYF
DNA: TGCAGTGCCCTCACTCGGGGGTCCACCTACGAGCAGTACTTC

V: TRBV10-3
size: -
J: TRBJ1-1
D: -
CDR3: CAISEFTGEAFF
DNA: TGTGCCATCAGTGAGTTTACAGGGGAAGCTTTCTTT

V: TRBV7-2
size: -
J: TRBJ1-1
D: -
CDR3: CASSRASFLNTEAFF
DNA: TGTGCCAGCAGTAGAGCTAGTTTCCTGAACACTGAAGCTTTCTTT

V: TRBV9
size: -
J: TRBJ2-1
D: -
CDR3: CASSAPRTNEQFF
DNA: TGTGCCAGCAGCGCCCCCCGGACCAATGAGCAGTTCTTC

V: TRBV27
size: -
J: TRBJ1-4
D: -
CDR3: CASRSYRVQDEKLFF
DNA: TGTGCCAGCAGGTCCTACAGGGTCCAAGATGAAAAACTGTTTTTT

V: TRBV7-9
size: few
J: TRBJ2-7
D: TRBD1
CDR3: CASSLYRGRDEQYF
DNA: TGTGCCAGCAGCTTGTACAGGGGCCGTGACGAGCAGTACTTC

V: TRBV4-1
size: once
J: TRBJ1-5
D: TRBD1
CDR3: CASSPRPGGEDIQPQHF
DNA: TGCGCCAGCAGCCCTCGCCCAGGGGGCGAGGATATACAGCCCCAGCATTTT

V: TRBV6-4
size: -
J: TRBJ1-2
D: -
CDR3: CASSDSTARYTF
DNA: TGTGCCAGCAGTGACAGTACGGCCCGCTACACCTTC

V: TRBV19
size: -
J: TRBJ2-5
D: TRBD2
CDR3: CASSKGLLQETQYF
DNA: TGTGCCAGTAGTAAGGGACTACTCCAAGAGACCCAGTACTTC

V: TRBV12-3/TRBV12-4
size: few
J: TRBJ2-5
D: -
CDR3: CASSLDGWETQYF
DNA: TGTGCCAGCAGCTTGGACGGGTGGGAGACCCAGTACTTC

V: TRBV25-1
size: few
J: TRBJ2-7
D: -
CDR3: CASSSLGLRYEQYF
DNA: TGTGCCAGCAGTTCCCTCGGACTCAGATACGAGCAGTACTTC

V: TRBV7-2
size: -
J: TRBJ2-5
D: TRBD2
CDR3: CASSLVPAGGRQETQYF
DNA: TGTGCCAGCAGCTTAGTTCCAGCGGGGGGCCGGCAAGAGACCCAGTACTTC

V: TRBV20-1
size: -
J: TRBJ2-7
D: -
CDR3: CSARDPGGAPYEQYF
DNA: TGCAGTGCTAGAGATCCGGGGGGCGCACCCTACGAGCAGTACTTC

V: TRBV7-9
size: -
J: TRBJ1-2
D: TRBD1
CDR3: CASRSRDRGYGYTF
DNA: TGTGCCAGCAGGAGCCGGGACAGGGGGTATGGCTACACCTTC

V: TRBV7-2
size: few
J: TRBJ2-3
D: -
CDR3: CASSPGWSGGTDTQYF
DNA: TGTGCCAGCAGCCCCGGCTGGTCTGGCGGCACAGATACGCAGTATTTT

V: TRBV7-2
size: -
J: TRBJ2-3
D: -
CDR3: CASSLVAAYRDTQYF
DNA: TGTGCCAGCAGCTTAGTGGCGGCTTACCGGGATACGCAGTATTTT

V: TRBV2
size: -
J: TRBJ2-1
D: TRBD1
CDR3: CASSIGTGAYNEQFF
DNA: TGTGCCAGCAGTATTGGGACAGGAGCCTACAATGAGCAGTTCTTC

V: TRBV29-1
size: -
J: TRBJ2-3
D: -
CDR3: CSVVRLGTDTQYF
DNA: TGCAGCGTTGTAAGGCTGGGCACAGATACGCAGTATTTT

V: TRBV28
size: -
J: TRBJ2-5
D: -
CDR3: CASSPAGTAEQETQYF
DNA: TGTGCCAGCAGCCCTGCCGGGACTGCCGAACAAGAGACCCAGTACTTC

V: TRBV20-1
size: -
J: TRBJ1-4
D: -
CDR3: CSAKGRGEKLFF
DNA: TGCAGTGCTAAGGGGCGAGGTGAAAAACTGTTTTTT

V: TRBV7-6
size: -
J: TRBJ1-6
D: -
CDR3: CASSLALGADNSPLHF
DNA: TGTGCCAGCAGCTTAGCGTTGGGGGCCGATAATTCACCCCTCCACTTT

V: TRBV29-1
size: -
J: TRBJ2-7
D: TRBD1
CDR3: CSAEGAPGQGAPNEQYF
DNA: TGCAGCGCTGAGGGGGCCCCGGGACAGGGAGCCCCAAACGAGCAGTACTTC

V: TRBV3-1
size: few
J: TRBJ2-5
D: -
CDR3: CASSPTRGKETQYF
DNA: TGTGCCAGCAGCCCGACTAGGGGAAAAGAGACCCAGTACTTC

V: TRBV4-3
size: -
J: TRBJ2-5
D: TRBD2
CDR3: CASSQGRLAGGNQETQYF
DNA: TGCGCCAGCAGCCAAGGAAGACTAGCGGGGGGGAACCAAGAGACCCAGTACTTC

V: TRBV12-3/TRBV12-4
size: -
J: TRBJ2-7
D: -
CDR3: CASSLGAGVLYEQYF
DNA: TGTGCCAGCAGTTTAGGTGCAGGCGTCCTTTACGAGCAGTACTTC

V: TRBV6-6
size: -
J: TRBJ2-7
D: TRBD2
CDR3: CASSYWRGEGSEQYF
DNA: TGTGCCAGCAGTTACTGGCGGGGGGAGGGAAGCGAGCAGTACTTC

V: TRBV7-2
size: -
J: TRBJ2-5
D: TRBD1
CDR3: CASSLATQGARNEQYF
DNA: TGTGCCAGCAGCTTAGCAACCCAGGGGGCGCGAAATGAGCAGTACTTC

V: TRBV28
size: few
J: TRBJ2-3
D: -
CDR3: CASISSTDTQYF
DNA: TGTGCCAGCATATCTAGCACAGATACGCAGTATTTT

V: TRBV7-2
size: many
J: TRBJ2-1
D: -
CDR3: CASSSRPGMATHNEQFF
DNA: TGTGCCAGCAGCTCCCGGCCGGGAATGGCGACACACAATGAGCAGTTCTTC

V: TRBV7-2
size: -
J: TRBJ2-3
D: TRBD2
CDR3: CASSPGGGGVDTQYF
DNA: TGTGCCAGCAGCCCAGGCGGGGGGGGCGTTGATACGCAGTATTTT

V: TRBV4-3
size: -
J: TRBJ1-1
D: TRBD1
CDR3: CASSLGQGTGTEAFF
DNA: TGCGCCAGCAGCCTAGGACAGGGTACGGGCACTGAAGCTTTCTTT

V: TRBV6-2/TRBV6-3
size: -
J: TRBJ1-2
D: -
CDR3: CASSYGTADNYGYTF
DNA: TGTGCCAGCAGTTATGGGACGGCGGACAACTATGGCTACACCTTC

V: TRBV28
size: few
J: TRBJ2-3
D: TRBD2
CDR3: CASSDTSGYPMADTQYF
DNA: TGTGCCAGCAGTGATACTAGCGGCTACCCAATGGCAGATACGCAGTATTTT

V: TRBV28
size: -
J: TRBJ2-3
D: -
CDR3: CANIGGQGGGSTDTQYF
DNA: TGTGCCAACATTGGAGGGCAGGGAGGGGGTTCCACAGATACGCAGTATTTT

V: TRBV5-1
size: -
J: TRBJ2-3
D: -
CDR3: CASSLRTVSTDTQYF
DNA: TGCGCCAGCAGCTTGCGGACAGTTAGCACAGATACGCAGTATTTT

V: TRBV9
size: -
J: TRBJ2-1
D: TRBD2
CDR3: CASSVAGGRTNEQFF
DNA: TGTGCCAGCAGCGTCGCGGGGGGCCGAACCAATGAGCAGTTCTTC